This TCR beta chain is from a study of T-cell memory formation after mild COVID-19. Findings and caveats of the study: CM and EM subsets held most contracting CD4+ clones; EMRA held CD8+ ones.

This CDR3 comprises 12 residues. V lost 7 bases, J lost 2 bases, and 8 bases lay in between. Germline V lookup: CDR1 SGHNT, CDR2 YYREEE (reference sequence). This clonotype appeared many times. Its specificity is not known. cDNA libraries for TCR alpha and TCR beta, carrying sample barcodes and UMIs, came from 5'RACE with constant-segment primers. TCRdb recomputed calls from the 5' RACE reads with MiXCR, one row per CDR3 protein. The data show about 430,000 distinct CDR3 sequences, roughly a quarter seen once. The sample taken for sequencing was PBMCs or a T cell subset sorted from them (not recorded which). This TCR was recovered from an adult woman who had mild COVID-19 (a few samples of this study predate the infection). Cell type and time point are not known. The V and J genes are TRBV5-4 and TRBJ2-3; unclear D gene. The CDR3 region is CASRRDTDTQYF. The CDR3 DNA sequence: TGTGCCAGCCGCAGAGACACAGATACGCAGTATTTT.